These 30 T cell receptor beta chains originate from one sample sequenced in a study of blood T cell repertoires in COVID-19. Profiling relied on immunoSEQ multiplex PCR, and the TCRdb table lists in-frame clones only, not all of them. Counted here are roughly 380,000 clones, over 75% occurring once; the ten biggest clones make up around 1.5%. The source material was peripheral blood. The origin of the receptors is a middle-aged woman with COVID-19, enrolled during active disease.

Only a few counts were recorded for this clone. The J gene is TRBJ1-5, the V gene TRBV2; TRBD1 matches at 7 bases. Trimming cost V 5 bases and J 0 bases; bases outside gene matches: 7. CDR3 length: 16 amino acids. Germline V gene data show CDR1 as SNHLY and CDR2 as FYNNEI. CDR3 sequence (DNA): TGTGCCAGCAGTTGGTCCCGGGACAGTAGCAATCAGCCCCAGCATTTT. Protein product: CASSWSRDSSNQPQHF.

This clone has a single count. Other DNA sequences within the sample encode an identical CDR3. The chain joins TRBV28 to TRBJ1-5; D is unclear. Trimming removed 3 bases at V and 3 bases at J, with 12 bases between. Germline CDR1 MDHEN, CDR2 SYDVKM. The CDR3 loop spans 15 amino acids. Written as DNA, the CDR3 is TGTGCCAGCAGTTTTGCAGGTTCTTCCAATCAGCCCCAGCATTTT. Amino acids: CASSFAGSSNQPQHF.

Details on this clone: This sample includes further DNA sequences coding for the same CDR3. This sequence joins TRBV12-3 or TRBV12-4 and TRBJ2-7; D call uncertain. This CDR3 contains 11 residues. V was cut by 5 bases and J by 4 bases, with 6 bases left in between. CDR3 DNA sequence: TGTGCCAGCAGTCCATTTTACGAGCAGTACTTC. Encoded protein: CASSPFYEQYF.

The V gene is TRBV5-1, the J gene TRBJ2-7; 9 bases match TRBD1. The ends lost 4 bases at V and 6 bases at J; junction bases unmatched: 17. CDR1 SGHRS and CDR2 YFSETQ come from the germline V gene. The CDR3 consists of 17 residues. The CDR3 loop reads CASSRSGTGNQPAEQYF. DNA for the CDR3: TGCGCCAGCAGCAGATCCGGGACAGGGAACCAACCGGCCGAGCAGTACTTC.

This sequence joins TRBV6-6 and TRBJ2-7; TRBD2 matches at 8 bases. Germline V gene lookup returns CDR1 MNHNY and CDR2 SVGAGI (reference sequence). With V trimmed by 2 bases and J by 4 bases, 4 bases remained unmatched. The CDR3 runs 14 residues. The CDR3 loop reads CASSYGGGPYEQYF. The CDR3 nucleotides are TGTGCCAGCAGTTACGGCGGGGGGCCTTACGAGCAGTACTTC.

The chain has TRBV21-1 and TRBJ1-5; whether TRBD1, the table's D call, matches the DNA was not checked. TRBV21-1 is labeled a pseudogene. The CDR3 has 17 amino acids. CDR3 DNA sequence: TGTGCCAGCAGCACCACGGACAGGGGCGAGCCCGATCAGCCCCAGCATTTT. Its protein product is CASSTTDRGEPDQPQHF.

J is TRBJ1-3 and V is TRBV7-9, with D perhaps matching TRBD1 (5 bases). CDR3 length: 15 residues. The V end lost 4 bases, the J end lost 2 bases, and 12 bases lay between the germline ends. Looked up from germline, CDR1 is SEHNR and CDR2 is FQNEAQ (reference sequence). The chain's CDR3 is CASSSPRATGNTIYF. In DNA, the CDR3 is TGTGCCAGCAGCTCCCCCAGGGCGACTGGAAACACCATATATTTT.

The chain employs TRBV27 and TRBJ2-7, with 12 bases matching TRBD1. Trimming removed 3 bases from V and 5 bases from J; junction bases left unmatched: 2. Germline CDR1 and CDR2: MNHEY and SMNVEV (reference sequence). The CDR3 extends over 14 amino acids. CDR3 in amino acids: CASSFGDRGHEQYF. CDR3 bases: TGTGCCAGCAGTTTCGGGGACAGGGGGCACGAGCAGTACTTC.

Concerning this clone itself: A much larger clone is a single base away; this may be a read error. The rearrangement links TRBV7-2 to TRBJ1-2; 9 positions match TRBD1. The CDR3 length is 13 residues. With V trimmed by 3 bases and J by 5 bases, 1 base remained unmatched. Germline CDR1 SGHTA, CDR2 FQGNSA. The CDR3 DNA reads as TGTGCCAGCAGCTTCGGACAGGGGTATGGCTACACCTTC. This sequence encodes CASSFGQGYGYTF.

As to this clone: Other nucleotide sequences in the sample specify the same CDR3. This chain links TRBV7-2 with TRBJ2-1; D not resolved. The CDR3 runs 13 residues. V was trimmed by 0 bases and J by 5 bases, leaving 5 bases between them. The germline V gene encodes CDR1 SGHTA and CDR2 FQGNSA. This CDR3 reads CASSLARHNEQFF. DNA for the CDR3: TGTGCCAGCAGCTTAGCCAGGCACAATGAGCAGTTCTTC.

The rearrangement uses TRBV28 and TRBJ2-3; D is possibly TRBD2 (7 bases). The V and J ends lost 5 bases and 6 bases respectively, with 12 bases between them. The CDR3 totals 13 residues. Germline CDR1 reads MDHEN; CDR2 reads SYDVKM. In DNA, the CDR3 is TGTGCCAGCAGTAGGGGGGGATGGGATACGCAGTATTTT. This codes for CASSRGGWDTQYF.

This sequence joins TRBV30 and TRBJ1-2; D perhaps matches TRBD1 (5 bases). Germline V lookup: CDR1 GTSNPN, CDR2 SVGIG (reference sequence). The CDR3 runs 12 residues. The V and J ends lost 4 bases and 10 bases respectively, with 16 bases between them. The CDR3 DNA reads TGTGCCTGGACCCCGTCCGGGGGACTCTACACCTTC. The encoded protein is CAWTPSGGLYTF.

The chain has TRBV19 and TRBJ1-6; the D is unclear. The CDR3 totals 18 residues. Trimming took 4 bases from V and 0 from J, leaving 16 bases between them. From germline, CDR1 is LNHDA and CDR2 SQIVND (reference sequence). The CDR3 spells CASSNDSPSGSYNSPLHF. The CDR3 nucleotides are TGTGCCAGTAGTAATGACTCCCCAAGCGGCTCCTATAATTCACCCCTCCACTTT.

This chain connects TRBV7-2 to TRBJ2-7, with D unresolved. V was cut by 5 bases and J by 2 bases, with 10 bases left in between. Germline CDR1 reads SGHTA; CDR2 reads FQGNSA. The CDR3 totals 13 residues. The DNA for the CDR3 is TGTGCCAGCAGCGGCAGGTCAACCTACGAGCAGTACTTC. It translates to CASSGRSTYEQYF.

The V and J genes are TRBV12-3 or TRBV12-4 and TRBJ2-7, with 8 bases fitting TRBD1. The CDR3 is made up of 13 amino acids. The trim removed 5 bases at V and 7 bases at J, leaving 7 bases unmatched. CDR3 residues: CASSNRGTGEQYF. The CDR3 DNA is TGTGCCAGCAGTAACAGGGGGACGGGGGAGCAGTACTTC.

CDR3 DNA sequence: TGTGCCAGCAGCTTTGATCCCCTGGGGGCGGGCTCAACTCCCGGGGAGCTGTTTTTT. Its translation is CASSFDPLGAGSTPGELFF. This chain links TRBV7-6 with TRBJ2-2; D perhaps matches TRBD1 (6 bases). The CDR3 sequence is 19 residues long. V was cut by 3 bases and J by 6 bases, with 26 bases left in between. CDR1 and CDR2 from the germline V gene are SGHVS and FNYEAQ.

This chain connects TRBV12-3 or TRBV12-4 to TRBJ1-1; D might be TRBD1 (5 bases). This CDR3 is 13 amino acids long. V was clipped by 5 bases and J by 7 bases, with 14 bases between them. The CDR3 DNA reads TGTGCCAGCAGTACTTCCCAGGGTGGTGAAGCTTTCTTT. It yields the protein CASSTSQGGEAFF.

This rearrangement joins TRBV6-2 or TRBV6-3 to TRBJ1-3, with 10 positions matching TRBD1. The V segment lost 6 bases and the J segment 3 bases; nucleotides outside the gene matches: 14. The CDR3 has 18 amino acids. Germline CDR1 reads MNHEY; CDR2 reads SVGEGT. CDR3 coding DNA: TGTGCCAGCAGCCTCCTCAGACAGGGGGCGCAGAATGGAAACACCATATATTTT. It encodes CASSLLRQGAQNGNTIYF.

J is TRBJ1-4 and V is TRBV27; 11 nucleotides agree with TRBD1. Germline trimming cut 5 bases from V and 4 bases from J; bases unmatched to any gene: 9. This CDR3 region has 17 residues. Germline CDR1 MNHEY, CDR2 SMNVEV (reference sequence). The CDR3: CASSLGTGGLFNEKLFF. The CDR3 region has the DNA TGTGCCAGCAGTCTCGGGACAGGGGGTCTCTTTAATGAAAAACTGTTTTTT.

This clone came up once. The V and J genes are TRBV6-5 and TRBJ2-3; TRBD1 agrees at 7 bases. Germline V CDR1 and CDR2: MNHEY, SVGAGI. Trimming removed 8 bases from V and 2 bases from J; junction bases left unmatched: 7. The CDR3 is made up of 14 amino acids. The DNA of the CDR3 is TGTGCCAGCCCAGACAGGGACACCACAGATACGCAGTATTTT. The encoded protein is CASPDRDTTDTQYF.

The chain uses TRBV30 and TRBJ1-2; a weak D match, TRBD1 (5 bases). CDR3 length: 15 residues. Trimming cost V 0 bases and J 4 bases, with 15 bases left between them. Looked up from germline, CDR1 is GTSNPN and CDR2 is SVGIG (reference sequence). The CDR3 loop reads CAWSVREGPSYGYTF. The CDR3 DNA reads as TGTGCCTGGAGTGTACGGGAGGGGCCGTCCTATGGCTACACCTTC. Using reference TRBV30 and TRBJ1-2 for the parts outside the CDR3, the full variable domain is SQTIHQWPATLVQPVGSPLSLECTVEGTSNPNLYWYRQAAGRGLQLLFYSVGIGQISSEVPQNLSASRPQDRQFILSSKKLLLSDSGFYLCAWSVREGPSYGYTFGSGTRLTVV.

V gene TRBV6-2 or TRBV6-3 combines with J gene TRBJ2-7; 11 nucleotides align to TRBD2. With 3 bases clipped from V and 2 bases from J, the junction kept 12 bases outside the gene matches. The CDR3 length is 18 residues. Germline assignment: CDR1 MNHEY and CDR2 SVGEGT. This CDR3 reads CASSYMPSGRWSAYEQYF. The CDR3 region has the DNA TGTGCCAGCAGTTATATGCCTAGCGGGAGGTGGTCAGCCTACGAGCAGTACTTC.

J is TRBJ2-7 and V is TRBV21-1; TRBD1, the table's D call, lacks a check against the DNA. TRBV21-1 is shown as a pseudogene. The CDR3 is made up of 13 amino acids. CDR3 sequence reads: CASRKTGMHEQYF. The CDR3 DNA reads TGTGCCAGCAGGAAGACAGGGATGCACGAGCAGTACTTC.

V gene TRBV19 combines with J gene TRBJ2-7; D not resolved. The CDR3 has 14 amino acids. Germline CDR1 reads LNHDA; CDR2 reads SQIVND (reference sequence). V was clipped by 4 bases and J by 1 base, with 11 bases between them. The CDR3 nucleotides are TGTGCCAGTAGTAGGAACAGTGATTCCTACGAGCAGTACTTC. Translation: CASSRNSDSYEQYF.

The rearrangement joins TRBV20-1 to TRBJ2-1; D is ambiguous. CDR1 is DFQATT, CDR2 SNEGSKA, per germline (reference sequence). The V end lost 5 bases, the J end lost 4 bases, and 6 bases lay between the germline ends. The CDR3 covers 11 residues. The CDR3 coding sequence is TGCAGTGCTTATCAGTACAATGAGCAGTTCTTC. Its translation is CSAYQYNEQFF.

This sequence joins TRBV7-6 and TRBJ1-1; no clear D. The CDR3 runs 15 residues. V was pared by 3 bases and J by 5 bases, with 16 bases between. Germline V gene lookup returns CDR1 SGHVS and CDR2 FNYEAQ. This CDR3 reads CASSFFSRGGTEAFF. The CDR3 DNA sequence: TGTGCCAGCAGCTTTTTTAGCCGGGGAGGGACTGAAGCTTTCTTT.

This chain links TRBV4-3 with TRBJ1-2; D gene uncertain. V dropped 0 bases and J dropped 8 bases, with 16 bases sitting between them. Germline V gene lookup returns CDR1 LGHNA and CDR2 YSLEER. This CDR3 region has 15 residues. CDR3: CASSQDLPGVYGYTF. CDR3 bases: TGCGCCAGCAGCCAAGATCTTCCGGGTGTCTACGGCTACACCTTC.

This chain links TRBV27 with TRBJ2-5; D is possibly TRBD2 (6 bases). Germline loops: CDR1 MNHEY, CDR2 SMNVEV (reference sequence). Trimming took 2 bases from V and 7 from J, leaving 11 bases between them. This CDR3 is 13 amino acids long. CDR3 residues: CASSLGPGGTQYF. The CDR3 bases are TGTGCCAGCAGTTTAGGACCCGGGGGGACCCAGTACTTC.

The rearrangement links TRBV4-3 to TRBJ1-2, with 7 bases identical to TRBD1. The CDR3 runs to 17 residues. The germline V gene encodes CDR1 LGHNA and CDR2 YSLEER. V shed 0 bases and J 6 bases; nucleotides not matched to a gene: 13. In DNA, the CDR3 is TGCGCCAGCAGCCAAGATGACGACAGGGCCGTCTATGATGGCTACACCTTC. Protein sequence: CASSQDDDRAVYDGYTF.

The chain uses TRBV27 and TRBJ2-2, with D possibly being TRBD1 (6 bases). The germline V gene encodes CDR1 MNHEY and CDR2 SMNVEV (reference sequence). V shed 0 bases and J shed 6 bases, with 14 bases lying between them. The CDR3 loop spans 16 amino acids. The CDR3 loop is CASSLSWQGSPGELFF. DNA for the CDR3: TGTGCCAGCAGTTTATCCTGGCAGGGGAGTCCCGGGGAGCTGTTTTTT.